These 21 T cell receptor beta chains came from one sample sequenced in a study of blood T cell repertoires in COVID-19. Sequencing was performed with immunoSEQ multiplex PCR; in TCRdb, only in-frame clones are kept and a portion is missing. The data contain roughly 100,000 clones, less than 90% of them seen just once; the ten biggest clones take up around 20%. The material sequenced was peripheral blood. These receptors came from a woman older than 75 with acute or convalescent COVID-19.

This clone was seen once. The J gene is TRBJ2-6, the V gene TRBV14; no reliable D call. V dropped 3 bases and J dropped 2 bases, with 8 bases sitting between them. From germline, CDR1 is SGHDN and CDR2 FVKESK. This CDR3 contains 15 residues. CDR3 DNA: TGTGCCAGCAGCCAGAGGTGGACTGGGGCCAACGTCCTGACTTTC. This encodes CASSQRWTGANVLTF.

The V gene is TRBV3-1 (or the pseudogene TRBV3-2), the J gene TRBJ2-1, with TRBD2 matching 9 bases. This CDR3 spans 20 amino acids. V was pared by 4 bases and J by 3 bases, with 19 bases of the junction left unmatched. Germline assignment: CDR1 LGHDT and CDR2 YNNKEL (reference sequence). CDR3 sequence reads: CASSPRGGTSNLVFYNEQFF. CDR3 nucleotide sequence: TGTGCCAGCAGCCCCAGGGGGGGGACTAGCAATTTAGTTTTCTACAATGAGCAGTTCTTC.

The CDR3 DNA is TGTGCCAGCAGTGAAGTGCAGGGGGCCATGGGCGGGGAGCTGTTTTTT. Its protein product is CASSEVQGAMGGELFF. The chain uses TRBV2 and TRBJ2-2; 8 nucleotides line up with TRBD1. The CDR3 is 16 residues long. Germline V gene data show CDR1 as SNHLY and CDR2 as FYNNEI. The V segment lost 1 base and the J segment 7 bases; nucleotides outside the gene matches: 8.

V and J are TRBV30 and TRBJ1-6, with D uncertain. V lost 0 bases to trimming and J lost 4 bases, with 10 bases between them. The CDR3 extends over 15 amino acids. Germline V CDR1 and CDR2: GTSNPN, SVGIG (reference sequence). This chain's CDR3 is CAWSVLGQYNSPLHF. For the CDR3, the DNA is TGTGCCTGGAGTGTACTAGGGCAGTATAATTCACCCCTCCACTTT.

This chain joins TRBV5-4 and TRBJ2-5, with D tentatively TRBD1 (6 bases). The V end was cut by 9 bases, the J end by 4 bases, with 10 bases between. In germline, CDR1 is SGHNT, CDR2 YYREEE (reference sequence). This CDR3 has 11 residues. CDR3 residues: CAMTGRETQYF. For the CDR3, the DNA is TGTGCCATGACAGGTCGAGAGACCCAGTACTTC.

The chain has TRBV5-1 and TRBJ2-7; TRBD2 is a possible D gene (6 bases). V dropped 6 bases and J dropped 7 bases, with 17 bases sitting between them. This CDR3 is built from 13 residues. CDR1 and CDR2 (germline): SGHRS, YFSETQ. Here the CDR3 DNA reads TGCGCCAGCACCGGGGACTCTTCGGGGGAGCAGTACTTC. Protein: CASTGDSSGEQYF.

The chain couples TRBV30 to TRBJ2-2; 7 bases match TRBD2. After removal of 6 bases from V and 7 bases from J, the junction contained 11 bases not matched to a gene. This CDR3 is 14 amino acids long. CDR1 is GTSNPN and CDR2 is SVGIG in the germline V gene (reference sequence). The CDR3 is CACPKLRGGGELFF. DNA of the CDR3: TGTGCCTGCCCGAAACTCCGCGGGGGCGGGGAGCTGTTTTTT.

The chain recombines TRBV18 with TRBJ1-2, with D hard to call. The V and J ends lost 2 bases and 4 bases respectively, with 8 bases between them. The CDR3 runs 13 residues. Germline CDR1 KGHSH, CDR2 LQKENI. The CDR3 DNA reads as TGTGCCAGCTCACCAGATAGCCCCTATGGCTACACCTTC. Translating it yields CASSPDSPYGYTF. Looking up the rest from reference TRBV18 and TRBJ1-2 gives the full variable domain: NAGVMQNPRHLVRRRGQEARLRCSPMKGHSHVYWYRQLPEEGLKFMVYLQKENIIDESGMPKERFSAEFPKEGPSILRIQQVVRGDSAAYFCASSPDSPYGYTFGSGTRLTVV.

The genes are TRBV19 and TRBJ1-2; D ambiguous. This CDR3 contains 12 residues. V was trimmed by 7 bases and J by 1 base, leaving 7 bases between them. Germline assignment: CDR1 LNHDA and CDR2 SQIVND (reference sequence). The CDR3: CASKRDNYGYTF. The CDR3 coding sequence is TGTGCCAGTAAGCGTGATAACTATGGCTACACCTTC.

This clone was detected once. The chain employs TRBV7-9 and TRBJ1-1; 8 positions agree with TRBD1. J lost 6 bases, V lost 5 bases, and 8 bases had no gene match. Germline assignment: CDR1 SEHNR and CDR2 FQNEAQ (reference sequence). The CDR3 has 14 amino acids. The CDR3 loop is CASSGQGMGSEAFF. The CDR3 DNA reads TGTGCCAGCAGCGGACAGGGAATGGGCTCTGAAGCTTTCTTT.

DNA of the CDR3: TGCGCCAGCAGCTTCGGGGGAGATGTCTCGGCGGCTTTCTTT. Its translation: CASSFGGDVSAAFF. V gene TRBV5-1 combines with J gene TRBJ1-1; D possibly corresponds to TRBD1 (5 bases). Germline CDR1 SGHRS, CDR2 YFSETQ. This CDR3 region has 14 residues. With 2 bases removed from V and 11 bases from J, the gap between germline ends came to 19 bases.

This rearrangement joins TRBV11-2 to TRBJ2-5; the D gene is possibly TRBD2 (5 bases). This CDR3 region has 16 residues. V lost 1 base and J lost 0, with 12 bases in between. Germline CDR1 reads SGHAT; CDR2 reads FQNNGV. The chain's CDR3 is CASSLGLAEYQETQYF. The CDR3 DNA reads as TGTGCCAGCAGCTTAGGTCTAGCTGAGTACCAAGAGACCCAGTACTTC.

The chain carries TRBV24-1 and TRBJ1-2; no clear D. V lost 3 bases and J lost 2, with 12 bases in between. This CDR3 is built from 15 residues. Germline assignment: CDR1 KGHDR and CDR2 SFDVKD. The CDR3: CATSDPTDPNYGYTF. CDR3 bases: TGTGCCACCAGTGATCCTACAGACCCGAACTATGGCTACACCTTC.

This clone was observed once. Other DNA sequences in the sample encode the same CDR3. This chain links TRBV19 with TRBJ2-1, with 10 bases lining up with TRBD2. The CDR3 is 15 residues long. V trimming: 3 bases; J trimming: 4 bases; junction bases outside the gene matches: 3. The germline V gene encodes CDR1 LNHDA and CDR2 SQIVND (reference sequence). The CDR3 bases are TGTGCCAGTAGTATCACTAGCGGGGCGTACAATGAGCAGTTCTTC. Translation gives CASSITSGAYNEQFF.

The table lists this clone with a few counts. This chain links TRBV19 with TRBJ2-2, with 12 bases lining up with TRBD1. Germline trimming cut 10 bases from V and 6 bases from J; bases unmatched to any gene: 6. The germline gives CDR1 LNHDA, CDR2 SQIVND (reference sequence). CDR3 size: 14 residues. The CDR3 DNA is TGTGCCATCCGGGACAGGGGGCAGGCCGGGGAGCTGTTTTTT. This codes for CAIRDRGQAGELFF.

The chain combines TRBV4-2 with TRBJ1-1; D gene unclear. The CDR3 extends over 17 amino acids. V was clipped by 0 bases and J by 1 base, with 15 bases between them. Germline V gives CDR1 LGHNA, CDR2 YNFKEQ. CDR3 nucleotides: TGTGCCAGCAGCCAAGATATTCGCGTTCTCGGGAACACTGAAGCTTTCTTT. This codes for CASSQDIRVLGNTEAFF.

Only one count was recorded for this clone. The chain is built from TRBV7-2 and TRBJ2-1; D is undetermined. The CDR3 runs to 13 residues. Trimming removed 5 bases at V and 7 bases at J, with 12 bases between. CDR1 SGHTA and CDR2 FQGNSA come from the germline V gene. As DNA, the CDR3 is TGTGCCAGCAGCCCCGGGTCGGTGAATGAGCAGTTCTTC. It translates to CASSPGSVNEQFF.

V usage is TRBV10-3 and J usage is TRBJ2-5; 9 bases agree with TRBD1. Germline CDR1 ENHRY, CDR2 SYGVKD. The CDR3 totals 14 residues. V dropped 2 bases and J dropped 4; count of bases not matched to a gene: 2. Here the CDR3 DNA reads TGTGCCATCAGTGAGGGACAGGGGCGAGAGACCCAGTACTTC. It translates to CAISEGQGRETQYF.

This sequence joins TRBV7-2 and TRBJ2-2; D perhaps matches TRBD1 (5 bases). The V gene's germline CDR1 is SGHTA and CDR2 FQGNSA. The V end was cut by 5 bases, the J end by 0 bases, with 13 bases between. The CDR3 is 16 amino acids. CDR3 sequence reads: CASSPRQYPNTGELFF. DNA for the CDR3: TGTGCCAGCAGCCCCCGACAGTACCCGAACACCGGGGAGCTGTTTTTT.

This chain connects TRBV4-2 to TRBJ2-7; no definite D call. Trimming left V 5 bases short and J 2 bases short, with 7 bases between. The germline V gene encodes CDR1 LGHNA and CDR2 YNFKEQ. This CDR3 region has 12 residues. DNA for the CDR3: TGTGCCAGCAGCTCCTCCGCCTACGAGCAGTACTTC. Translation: CASSSSAYEQYF.

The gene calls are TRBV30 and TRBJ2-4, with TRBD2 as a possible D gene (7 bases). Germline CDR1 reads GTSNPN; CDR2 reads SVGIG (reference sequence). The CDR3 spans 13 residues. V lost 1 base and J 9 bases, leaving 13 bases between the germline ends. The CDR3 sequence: CAWSGGGEGIQYF. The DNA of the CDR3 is TGTGCCTGGAGTGGAGGGGGGGAAGGCATTCAGTACTTC.